This entry describes one T cell receptor (beta chain). The data were taken from a study of blood T cell repertoires in COVID-19. There are 20 residues in the CDR3. Germline CDR1 is SGHDN and CDR2 is FVKESK. V was pared by 3 bases and J by 5 bases, with 31 bases between. Original processing notes: It was from reference gene primer amplification that nucleated cell counts were estimated. The table came from immunoSEQ multiplex PCR; TCRdb's copy has only in-frame clones and leaves some out. That table gives V, J and clone size, and the DNA gave D and trimming. The table records roughly 180,000 clones, 82% of them present only once.

J is TRBJ1-1 and V is TRBV14; D is unresolved. This sequence was found in a man aged 55 to 70 who had recovered from COVID-19. The specimen sequenced was PBMCs or T cells enriched from blood (not recorded which). The CDR3 protein is CASSHEMGGVITDSGTEAFF. CDR3 nucleotides: TGTGCCAGCAGCCATGAGATGGGTGGGGTTATCACGGACTCGGGGACTGAAGCTTTCTTT.